Following are 15 T cell receptor beta chains from one sample sequenced in a study of monozygotic twins with inflammatory bowel disease (dated by TCRdb to the late 2010s). Preparation of the library involved 5' RACE. For sequencing, an Illumina HiSeq 2500 was employed. TCRdb reprocessed the raw reads; every CDR3 protein sequence is a single record, and DNA is not supplied. Per the sample table, the count is approximately 400,000 distinct CDR3 sequences. Around 2.3% of the sample is taken by the ten largest. Source material: blood. The receptor source for this set is a human donor with ulcerative colitis or Crohn's disease, or a healthy co-twin of an affected twin (not recorded which).

This rearrangement joins TRBV10-3 to TRBJ1-4; without DNA, the TCRdb call of TRBD1 cannot be checked. CDR3 length: 17 residues. Germline V lookup: CDR1 ENHRY, CDR2 SYGVKD. This chain's CDR3 is CAISESSIGTGAEKLFF.

The chain joins TRBV20-1 to TRBJ2-1; the D call of TRBD1 rests on TCRdb alone, since no DNA is present to check it. CDR3 length equals 16 residues. Germline CDR1 reads DFQATT; CDR2 reads SNEGSKA (reference sequence). CDR3 loop: CSARDILGGRGIEQFF.

The chain links TRBV11-1 to TRBJ2-5; TCRdb gives TRBD2 as the D gene, but with no DNA this cannot be confirmed. This CDR3 region has 19 residues. Looked up from germline, CDR1 is SGHAT and CDR2 is FQDESV (reference sequence). CDR3 region: CASSLRGGLTSGIQETQYF.

The chain recombines TRBV20-1 with TRBJ1-2; lacking DNA, the TRBD1 call made by TCRdb goes unchecked. The germline CDR1 and CDR2 sequences are DFQATT and SNEGSKA (reference sequence). This CDR3 comprises 14 residues. The CDR3 is CSAIPEGALGGYTF.

The V call is TRBV5-1, the J call TRBJ2-1; TCRdb gives TRBD2 as the D gene, but with no DNA this cannot be confirmed. The germline V gene has CDR1 SGHRS and CDR2 YFSETQ. This CDR3 spans 16 amino acids. CDR3: CASSLAGTGSFNEQFF.

The J gene is TRBJ2-2, the V gene TRBV28. Germline V lookup: CDR1 MDHEN, CDR2 SYDVKM. The CDR3 spans 16 residues. CDR3 amino acids: CASYRWNSSNTGELFF.

The chain joins TRBV19 to TRBJ1-5; without DNA, the TCRdb call of TRBD1 cannot be checked. The CDR3 consists of 15 residues. CDR1 is LNHDA and CDR2 is SQIVND in the germline V gene (reference sequence). CDR3 loop: CASSNGQTSNQPQHF.

The chain uses TRBV3-1 and TRBJ2-2; TCRdb's assignment of TRBD2 cannot be checked, as there is no DNA. The CDR3 covers 15 residues. Per germline, CDR1 LGHDT and CDR2 YNNKEL (reference sequence). The CDR3 sequence is CASSQDTRRVGELFF.

V usage is TRBV5-1 and J usage is TRBJ2-1; TCRdb designates TRBD1, a call that cannot be tested without DNA. The CDR3 contains 15 residues. In germline, CDR1 is SGHRS, CDR2 YFSETQ. This CDR3 reads CASSFAAGAYNEQFF.

This chain links TRBV25-1 with TRBJ1-1. Germline V CDR1 and CDR2: MGHDK, SYGVNS. The CDR3 totals 16 residues. CDR3 protein: CASSESLGGGFSGAFF.

The chain employs TRBV6-5 and TRBJ1-1; no DNA is available, so the TRBD1 call from TCRdb remains unchecked. CDR3 length equals 15 residues. Germline loops: CDR1 MNHEY, CDR2 SVGAGI. This CDR3 reads CASSYSGTGYEGAFF.

V and J are TRBV6-4 and TRBJ2-1; no DNA is available, so the TRBD2 call from TCRdb remains unchecked. CDR3 length: 16 amino acids. The germline CDR1 and CDR2 sequences are MRHNA and SNTAGT. The CDR3 sequence is CASSDGGGGPIDEQFF.

The chain links TRBV5-1 to TRBJ1-6; TCRdb proposes TRBD1, but this gene call is untestable without DNA. Germline CDR1 is SGHRS and CDR2 is YFSETQ. The CDR3 runs to 14 residues. The CDR3 sequence is CASRTAPGGSPLHF.

The rearrangement links TRBV6-1 to TRBJ2-3; lacking DNA, the TRBD2 call made by TCRdb goes unchecked. This CDR3 contains 16 residues. CDR1 and CDR2 from the germline V gene are MNHNS and SASEGT. CDR3: CASSAIGGQSTDTQYF.

J is TRBJ2-7 and V is TRBV6-5; with no DNA, the TCRdb D assignment of TRBD1 cannot be verified. The CDR3 consists of 13 residues. Per the germline V gene, CDR1 is MNHEY and CDR2 is SVGAGI. The CDR3 loop is CASSYQDRGQAYF.